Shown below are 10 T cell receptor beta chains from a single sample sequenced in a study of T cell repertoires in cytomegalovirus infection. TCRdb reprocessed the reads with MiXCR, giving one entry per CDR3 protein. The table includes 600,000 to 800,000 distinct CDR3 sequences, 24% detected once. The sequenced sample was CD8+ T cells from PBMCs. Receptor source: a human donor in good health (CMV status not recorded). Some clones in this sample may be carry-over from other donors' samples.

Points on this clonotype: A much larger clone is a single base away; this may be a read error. CDR3 sequence (DNA): TGTGCCAGCAGTTTTGGCGGGACAAGAAGAAACACCATATATTTT. Amino acids: CASSFGGTRRNTIYF. V is TRBV12-3 or TRBV12-4 and J is TRBJ1-3; TRBD1 is a possible D gene (6 bases). The germline V and J ends were trimmed by 3 bases and 5 bases, with 14 bases remaining between them. There are 15 residues in the CDR3.

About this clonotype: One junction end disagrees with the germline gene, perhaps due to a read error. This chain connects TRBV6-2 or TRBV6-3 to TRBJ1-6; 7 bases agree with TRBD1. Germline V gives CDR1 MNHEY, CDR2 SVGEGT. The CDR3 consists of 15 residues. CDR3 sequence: CAGRIPPGQNSPLHF. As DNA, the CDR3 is TGTGCCGGCAGGATTCCACCGGGACAGAATTCACCCCTCCACTTT.

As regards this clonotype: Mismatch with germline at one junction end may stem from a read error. The CDR3: CVSSRKGRQGAYNEQFF. The CDR3 DNA reads TGTGTCAGCAGTCGTAAAGGGAGGCAGGGGGCTTACAATGAGCAGTTCTTC. The chain recombines TRBV27 with TRBJ2-1, with 8 bases identical to TRBD1. There are 17 residues in the CDR3. Germline CDR1 is MNHEY and CDR2 is SMNVEV (reference sequence).

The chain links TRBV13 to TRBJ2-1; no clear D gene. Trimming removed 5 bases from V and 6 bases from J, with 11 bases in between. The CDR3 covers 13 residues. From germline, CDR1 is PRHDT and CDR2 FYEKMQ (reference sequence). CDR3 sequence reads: CASSVRPPNEQFF. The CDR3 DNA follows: TGTGCCAGCAGCGTTCGTCCCCCCAATGAGCAGTTCTTC.

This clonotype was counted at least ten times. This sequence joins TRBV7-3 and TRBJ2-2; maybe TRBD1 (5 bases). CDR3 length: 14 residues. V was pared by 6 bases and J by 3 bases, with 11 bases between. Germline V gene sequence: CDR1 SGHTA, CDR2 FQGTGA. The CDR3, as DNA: TGTGCCAGCAGAGCGACAGAGTACACCGGGGAGCTGTTTTTT. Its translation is CASRATEYTGELFF.

The CDR3: CASSSNRRGGAFF. The CDR3 DNA reads TGTGCCAGCAGTTCTAACAGGAGGGGGGGAGCTTTCTTT. The chain couples TRBV7-9 to TRBJ1-1; possibly TRBD1 for D (6 bases). In germline, CDR1 is SEHNR, CDR2 FQNEAQ (reference sequence). The CDR3 sequence is 13 residues long. Trimming took off 6 bases at V and 10 bases at J, with 18 bases between the two ends.

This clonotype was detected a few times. The CDR3 DNA sequence: TGCAGCGTTGATTCAACAGGGACAGACGAGCAGTTCTTC. Its protein is CSVDSTGTDEQFF. The rearrangement joins TRBV29-1 to TRBJ2-1, with 7 bases lining up with TRBD1. CDR1 and CDR2 (germline): SQVTM, ANQGSEA. This CDR3 has 13 amino acids. The V gene end was trimmed by 3 bases and the J gene end by 10 bases; junction bases not matched to a gene: 9.

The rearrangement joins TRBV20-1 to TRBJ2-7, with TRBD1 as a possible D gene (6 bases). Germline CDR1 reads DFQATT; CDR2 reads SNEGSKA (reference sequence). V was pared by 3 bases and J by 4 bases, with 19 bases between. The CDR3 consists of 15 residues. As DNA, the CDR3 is TGCAGTGCTAGCCCTCCGGACAGAAGCTGGTACGAGCAGTACGTC. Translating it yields CSASPPDRSWYEQYV.

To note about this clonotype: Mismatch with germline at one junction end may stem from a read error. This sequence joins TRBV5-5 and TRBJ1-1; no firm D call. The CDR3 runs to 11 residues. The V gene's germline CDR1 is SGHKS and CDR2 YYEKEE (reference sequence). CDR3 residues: CASSLRGETFF. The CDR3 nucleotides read TGTGCCAGCAGCCTCCGGGGTGAAACTTTCTTT.

CDR3 bases: TGTGCCAGCAGTGAACCCCGAGATCAGCCCCAGCATTTT. Translation: CASSEPRDQPQHF. The chain joins TRBV2 to TRBJ1-5; no clear D. The V gene's germline CDR1 is SNHLY and CDR2 FYNNEI. V was shortened by 2 bases and J by 5 bases, with 7 bases between the two germline ends. The CDR3 loop spans 13 amino acids.